A selection of T cell receptor beta chains follows, all from one sample in a study of T cells after yellow fever vaccination. TCRdb itself ran the 5' RACE reads through MiXCR, one entry per CDR3 protein. This table has 610,000 or so distinct CDR3 sequences, 9% to 15% appearing once. Here the sequenced sample was PBMCs, taken on the day of the yellow fever booster vaccination. The receptors here all came from a man aged 30 to 45 who received the YFV17D yellow fever vaccine. Both conserved end residues are part of each CDR3. The D gene is left open where the match is weak. A row's size may be missing; if present it is once, few, many or a size class.

v_call	clone_size	d_call	j_call	cdr3_nt	cdr3_aa
TRBV18	few	NA	TRBJ2-7	TGTGCCAGCTCACCCCGACCACCATCGGACGAGCAGTACTTC	CASSPRPPSDEQYF
TRBV15	few	NA	TRBJ2-5	TGTGCCACCTCAGGGGTGGTACAAGAGACCCAGTACTTC	CATSGVVQETQYF
TRBV29-1	few	TRBD2	TRBJ2-5	TGCAGCGTCAAAGCGGGAGAAGAGACCCAGTACTTC	CSVKAGEETQYF
TRBV2	few	TRBD1	TRBJ1-1	TGTGCCAGCAGGGTCGACAGGGGATGGGGGAACACTGAAGCTTTCTTT	CASRVDRGWGNTEAFF
TRBV6-1	many	NA	TRBJ2-2	TGTGCCAGCAGTGAAGCGCCATTGGGACCCCTCCCCACCGGGGAGCTGTTTTTT	CASSEAPLGPLPTGELFF
TRBV29-1	NA	TRBD1	TRBJ2-1	TGCAGCGGAGGACAGGGGCGATACAATGAGCAGTTCTTC	CSGGQGRYNEQFF
TRBV27	few	NA	TRBJ2-7	TGTGCCAGCAGTTTACGACGAACTCATCCTGGCGAGCAGTACTTC	CASSLRRTHPGEQYF
TRBV12-3/TRBV12-4	few	NA	TRBJ1-2	TGTGCCAGCAGTAGACAGGCGACCTATGGCTACACCTTC	CASSRQATYGYTF
TRBV25-1	NA	NA	TRBJ2-5	TGTGCCAGCAGTGAATATTTTAACAGCCCCCAAGAGACCCAGTACTTC	CASSEYFNSPQETQYF
TRBV20-1	NA	TRBD1	TRBJ2-7	TGCAGTGCTAGAGATCTGGGGACAGGGAACTACGAGCAGTACTTC	CSARDLGTGNYEQYF
TRBV5-8	few	NA	TRBJ2-7	TGTGCCAGCAGCCGAGGACGGGAATACGAGCAGTACTTC	CASSRGREYEQYF
TRBV5-4	NA	TRBD1	TRBJ2-2	TGTGCCAGCAGTAAACAGGGGACGGACACCGGGGAGCTGTTTTTT	CASSKQGTDTGELFF
TRBV28	NA	NA	TRBJ1-2	TGTGCCAGCAGCCGGCCACCGGGGCTCACGGGCTACACCTTC	CASSRPPGLTGYTF
TRBV5-4	few	TRBD2	TRBJ2-2	TGTGCCAGCAGCTTTCTAGCGGGGATTAACACCGGGGAGCTGTTTTTT	CASSFLAGINTGELFF
TRBV6-2/TRBV6-3	NA	NA	TRBJ2-7	TGTGCCAGCTTTTCCACCCACGAGGGGTGGTCCTACGAGCAGTACTTC	CASFSTHEGWSYEQYF
TRBV29-1	few	TRBD1	TRBJ2-5	TGCAGCGTGGCAGGGGGCGCGGGGGAGACCCAGTACTTC	CSVAGGAGETQYF
TRBV27	NA	NA	TRBJ1-1	TGTGCCAGCAGTTTCTTTGGCGGACATAACACTGAAGCTTTCTTT	CASSFFGGHNTEAFF
TRBV7-8	few	NA	TRBJ1-1	TGTGCCAGCAAAAATCAGGGGACACAGAACGGTGAAGCTTTCTTT	CASKNQGTQNGEAFF
TRBV2	few	TRBD2	TRBJ2-2	TGTGCCAGCACCGGACTAGCGGGGGGCGGGGAGCTGTTTTTT	CASTGLAGGGELFF
TRBV10-3	NA	TRBD2	TRBJ2-2	TGTGCCATCAGTGAAGAGCCGGGAGGGATTACCGGGGAGCTGTTTTTT	CAISEEPGGITGELFF
TRBV3-1	NA	NA	TRBJ2-2	TGTGCCAGCATTGGGACTGGATCGAACACCGGGGAGCTGTTTTTT	CASIGTGSNTGELFF
TRBV6-2/TRBV6-3	NA	TRBD2	TRBJ2-5	TGTGCCAGCAGTTACGGGGAGGGAGATTCGGGAGAGACCCAGTACTTC	CASSYGEGDSGETQYF
TRBV7-2	NA	NA	TRBJ2-3	TGTGCCAGCAGCTTACACAGTCCAGGGGGCACAGATACGCAGTATTTT	CASSLHSPGGTDTQYF
TRBV29-1	few	NA	TRBJ2-3	TGCAGCGTTGACCCCTCCTACTCAAGCACAGATACGCAGTATTTT	CSVDPSYSSTDTQYF
TRBV7-9	NA	TRBD1	TRBJ2-7	TGTGCCAGCAGCTCTCCCGGGACAGGGGCTTCGTACGAGCAGTACTTC	CASSSPGTGASYEQYF
TRBV12-3/TRBV12-4	NA	NA	TRBJ1-3	TGTGCCAGCAGTCCAGCGGGGGGGAAGGCGGACACCATATATTTT	CASSPAGGKADTIYF
TRBV12-3/TRBV12-4	few	NA	TRBJ2-3	TGTGCCAGCAGTTTAGGGCTAGCGCAGTATTTT	CASSLGLAQYF
TRBV19	many	NA	TRBJ2-1	TGTGCCAGTAGTATAAAAAGGGGGTTTTACAATGAGCAGTTCTTC	CASSIKRGFYNEQFF
TRBV6-1	NA	NA	TRBJ2-2	TGTGCCAGCAGTGGGGGGGTCCCACCCACCGGGGAGCTGTTTTTT	CASSGGVPPTGELFF
TRBV3-1	NA	TRBD1	TRBJ2-3	TGTGCCAGCAGCCAAGATGCAGGGGGCGCGTTGCATTCCACAGATACGCAGTATTTT	CASSQDAGGALHSTDTQYF
TRBV7-2	many	NA	TRBJ2-1	TGTGCCAGCAGCTTAGTAGCCGGGGCCCTCTACAATGAGCAGTTCTTC	CASSLVAGALYNEQFF
TRBV7-2	few	NA	TRBJ1-5	TGTGCCAGCAGCTTTTCAGGTTTAGAACAGCCCCAGCATTTT	CASSFSGLEQPQHF
TRBV12-3/TRBV12-4	many	NA	TRBJ2-5	TGTGCCAGCAGTTTATCTGGTCAGGATGGGACCCAGTACTTC	CASSLSGQDGTQYF
TRBV5-1	NA	TRBD2	TRBJ2-1	TGCGCCAGCCGATTTAGCGGGAGCCCTTACAATGAGCAGTTCTTC	CASRFSGSPYNEQFF
TRBV27	NA	NA	TRBJ1-6	TGTGCCAGCAGTTTAAGGACTGAGAATTCACCCCTCCACTTT	CASSLRTENSPLHF
TRBV15	NA	NA	TRBJ2-5	TGTGCCACCAGCAGAGGTGGGGGTTCGGTGGAGACCCAGTACTTC	CATSRGGGSVETQYF
TRBV5-6	few	TRBD2	TRBJ2-3	TGTGCCAGCAGCTTGAACTTAGCGGGGCTTGCAGATACGCAGTATTTT	CASSLNLAGLADTQYF
TRBV7-9	NA	NA	TRBJ1-1	TGTGCCAGCAGCGCCAGGGATCTCGGTGCCACTGAAGCTTTCTTT	CASSARDLGATEAFF
TRBV7-8	NA	NA	TRBJ1-1	TGTGCCAGCAGCTTAGCGGCGAGGGGCACTGAAGCTTTCTTT	CASSLAARGTEAFF
TRBV4-2	NA	NA	TRBJ2-3	TGTGCCAGCAGCCAAGAGGTCCACCGCGATACGCAGTATTTT	CASSQEVHRDTQYF
TRBV20-1	few	TRBD1	TRBJ1-2	TGCAGTGCGCCGGACAGGGGCCTCTATGGCTACACCTTC	CSAPDRGLYGYTF
TRBV12-3/TRBV12-4	NA	TRBD1	TRBJ2-2	TGTGCCAGCAGCCACCCAGGGGGCACCGGGGAGCTGTTTTTT	CASSHPGGTGELFF
TRBV15	many	NA	TRBJ2-2	TGTGCCACCAGCAGAGATCGCGGGAACACCGGGGAGCTGTTTTTT	CATSRDRGNTGELFF
TRBV5-1	few	TRBD2	TRBJ2-7	TGCGCCAGCAGCGTTCTAGCGGGACAAGGGTACGAGCAGTACTTC	CASSVLAGQGYEQYF
TRBV9	NA	NA	TRBJ2-5	TGTGCCAGCAGCCCAAGTCATATACAGGGTGCCGAGACCCAGTACTTC	CASSPSHIQGAETQYF
TRBV25-1	few	NA	TRBJ2-1	TGTGCCAGCACCCCTTATCCGGGGTACAATGAGCAGTTCTTC	CASTPYPGYNEQFF
TRBV5-4	few	TRBD2	TRBJ2-5	TGTGCCAGCAGCAACCCGGGGGGGGTTTCAGAGACCCAGTACTTC	CASSNPGGVSETQYF
TRBV19	many	NA	TRBJ2-7	TGTGCCAGTAGTCGGGGGCAGGGCATCACCTACGAGCAGTACTTC	CASSRGQGITYEQYF
TRBV12-3/TRBV12-4	NA	NA	TRBJ2-4	TGTGCCAGCAGTCCTGGACGGACCAAAAACATTCAGTACTTC	CASSPGRTKNIQYF
TRBV20-1	few	TRBD1	TRBJ2-2	TGCAGTTGTCCGGGACAGGGAGGCGGGGAGCTGTTTTTT	CSCPGQGGGELFF
TRBV11-2	few	TRBD1	TRBJ2-5	TGTGCCAGCAGCTTAGATCCCGACAGGGGGCACCGGGTGGCCCAGTACTTC	CASSLDPDRGHRVAQYF
TRBV5-1	few	NA	TRBJ2-1	TGCGCCAGCACGGGGAGGGGGCGGTTCGATGAGCAGTTCTTC	CASTGRGRFDEQFF
TRBV20-1	NA	TRBD2	TRBJ2-1	TGCAGTGCTAGAGATCAGCCTAGCGGGAGAGGCGAGCAGTTCTTC	CSARDQPSGRGEQFF
TRBV7-2	few	NA	TRBJ1-3	TGTGCCAGCAGCTCCCACGGTACTAACACCATATATTTT	CASSSHGTNTIYF